The TCR beta chain under discussion was sequenced for a study of Graves' ophthalmopathy and Graves' hyperthyroidism. Germline V gene data show CDR1 as LNHNV and CDR2 as YYDKDF (reference sequence). This CDR3 is 16 amino acids long. Deletions cut 3 bases from V and 0 bases from J, with 14 bases between. RNA transcripts were the source from which TCR beta CDR3 regions were amplified. First-round RT-PCR relied on HTBI primers, and a second-round multiplex PCR came next. MiXCR, applied by TCRdb to the multiplex PCR reads, yields one record per CDR3 protein. This sample carries about 740,000 distinct CDR3 sequences, roughly two fifths of them seen once, and the ten largest clones take about 40%.

Sequenced input: peripheral blood. The TCR originated in an adult man with Graves' ophthalmopathy. This sequence joins TRBV15 and TRBJ1-1; TRBD1 is a possible D gene (6 bases). In DNA, the CDR3 is TGTGCCACCAGCAGCGCCCAGGGACAATTGAACACTGAAGCTTTCTTT. Protein: CATSSAQGQLNTEAFF.